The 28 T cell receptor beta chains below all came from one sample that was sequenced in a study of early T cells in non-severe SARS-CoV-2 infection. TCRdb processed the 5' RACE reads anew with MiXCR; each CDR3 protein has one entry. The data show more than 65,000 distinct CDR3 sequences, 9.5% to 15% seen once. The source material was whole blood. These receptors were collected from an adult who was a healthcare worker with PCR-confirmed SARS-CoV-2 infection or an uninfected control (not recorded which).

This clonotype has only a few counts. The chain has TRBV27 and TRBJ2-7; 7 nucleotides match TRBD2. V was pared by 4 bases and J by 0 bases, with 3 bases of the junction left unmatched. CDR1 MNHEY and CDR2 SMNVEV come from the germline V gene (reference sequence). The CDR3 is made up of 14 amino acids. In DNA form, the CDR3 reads TGTGCCAGCAGTTATACTAGCGACTCCTACGAGCAGTACTTC. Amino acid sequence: CASSYTSDSYEQYF.

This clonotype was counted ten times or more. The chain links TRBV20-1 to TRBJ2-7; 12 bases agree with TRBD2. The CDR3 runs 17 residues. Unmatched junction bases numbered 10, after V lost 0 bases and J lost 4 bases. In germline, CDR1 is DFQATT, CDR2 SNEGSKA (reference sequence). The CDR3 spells CSARDLAGGPEPYEQYF. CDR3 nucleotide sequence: TGCAGTGCTAGAGATCTAGCGGGGGGGCCAGAACCTTACGAGCAGTACTTC.

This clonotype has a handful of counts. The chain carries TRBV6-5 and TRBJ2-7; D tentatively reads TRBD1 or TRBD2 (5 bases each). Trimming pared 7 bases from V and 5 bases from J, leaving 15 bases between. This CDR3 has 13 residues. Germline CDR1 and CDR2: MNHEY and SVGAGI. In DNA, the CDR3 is TGTGCCAGCACTCGGGGTGGGGGTAACGAGCAGTACTTC. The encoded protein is CASTRGGGNEQYF.

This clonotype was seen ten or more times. CDR3 loop: CASSSTRGVNEQYF. The CDR3 coding sequence is TGTGCCAGCAGTTCAACCCGGGGGGTCAACGAGCAGTACTTC. This sequence joins TRBV28 and TRBJ2-7; 7 bases align to TRBD2. The J segment lost 5 bases and the V segment lost 4 bases, leaving 8 bases of the junction unmatched. Germline V gene data show CDR1 as MDHEN and CDR2 as SYDVKM. CDR3 length: 14 residues. The full variable domain, in which reference TRBV28 and TRBJ2-7 provide the parts outside the CDR3, is DVKVTQSSRYLVKRTGEKVFLECVQDMDHENMFWYRQDPGLGLRLIYFSYDVKMKEKGDIPEGYSVSREKKERFSLILESASTNQTSMYLCASSSTRGVNEQYFGPGTRLTVT.

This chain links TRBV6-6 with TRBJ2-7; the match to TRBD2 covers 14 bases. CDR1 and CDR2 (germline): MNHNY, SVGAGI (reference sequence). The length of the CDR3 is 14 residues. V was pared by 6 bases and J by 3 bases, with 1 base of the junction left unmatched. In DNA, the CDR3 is TGTGCCAGCAGAGGGACTAGCGGGAGCTACGAGCAGTACTTC. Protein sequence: CASRGTSGSYEQYF.

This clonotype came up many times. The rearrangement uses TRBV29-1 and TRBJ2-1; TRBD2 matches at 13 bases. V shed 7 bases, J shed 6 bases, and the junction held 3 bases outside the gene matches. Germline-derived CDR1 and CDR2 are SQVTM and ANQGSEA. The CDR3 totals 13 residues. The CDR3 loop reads CSARTSGSNEQFF. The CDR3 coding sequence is TGCAGCGCTAGGACTAGCGGGAGCAATGAGCAGTTCTTC.

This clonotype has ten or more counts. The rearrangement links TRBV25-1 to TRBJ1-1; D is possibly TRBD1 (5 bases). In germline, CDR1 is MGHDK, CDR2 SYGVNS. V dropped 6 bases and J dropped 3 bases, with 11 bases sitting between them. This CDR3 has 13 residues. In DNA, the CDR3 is TGTGCCAGCAGGCCGGGGGGGGACACTGAAGCTTTCTTT. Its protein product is CASRPGGDTEAFF.

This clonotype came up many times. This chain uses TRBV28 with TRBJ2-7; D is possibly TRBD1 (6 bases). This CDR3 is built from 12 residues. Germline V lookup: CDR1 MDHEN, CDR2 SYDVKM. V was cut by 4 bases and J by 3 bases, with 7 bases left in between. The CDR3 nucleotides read TGTGCCAGCAGTTGGACAGTCTACGAGCAGTACTTC. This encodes CASSWTVYEQYF. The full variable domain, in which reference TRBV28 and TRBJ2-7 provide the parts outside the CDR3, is DVKVTQSSRYLVKRTGEKVFLECVQDMDHENMFWYRQDPGLGLRLIYFSYDVKMKEKGDIPEGYSVSREKKERFSLILESASTNQTSMYLCASSWTVYEQYFGPGTRLTVT.

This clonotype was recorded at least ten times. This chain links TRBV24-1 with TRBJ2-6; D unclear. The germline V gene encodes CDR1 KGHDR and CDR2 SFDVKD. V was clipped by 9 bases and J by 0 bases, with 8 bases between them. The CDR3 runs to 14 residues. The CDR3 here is CATLSNSGANVLTF. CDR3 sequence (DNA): TGTGCCACCCTATCTAACTCTGGGGCCAACGTCCTGACTTTC.

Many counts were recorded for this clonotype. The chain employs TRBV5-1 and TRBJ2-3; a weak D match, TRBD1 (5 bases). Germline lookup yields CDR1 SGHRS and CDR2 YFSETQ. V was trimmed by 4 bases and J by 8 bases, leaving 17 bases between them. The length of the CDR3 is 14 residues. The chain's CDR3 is CASSEVAGKGTQYF. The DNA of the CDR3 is TGCGCCAGCAGCGAGGTGGCAGGGAAGGGTACGCAGTATTTT. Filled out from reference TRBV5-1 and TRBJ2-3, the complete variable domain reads KAGVTQTPRYLIKTRGQQVTLSCSPISGHRSVSWYQQTPGQGLQFLFEYFSETQRNKGNFPGRFSGRQFSNSRSEMNVSTLELGDSALYLCASSEVAGKGTQYFGPGTRLTVL.

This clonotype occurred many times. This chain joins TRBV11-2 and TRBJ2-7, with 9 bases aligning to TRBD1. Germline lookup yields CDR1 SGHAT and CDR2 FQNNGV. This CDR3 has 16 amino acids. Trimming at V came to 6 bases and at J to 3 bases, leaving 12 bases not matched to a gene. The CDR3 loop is CASRKPGQGLVYEQYF. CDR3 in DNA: TGTGCCAGCAGGAAGCCGGGACAGGGATTAGTCTACGAGCAGTACTTC.

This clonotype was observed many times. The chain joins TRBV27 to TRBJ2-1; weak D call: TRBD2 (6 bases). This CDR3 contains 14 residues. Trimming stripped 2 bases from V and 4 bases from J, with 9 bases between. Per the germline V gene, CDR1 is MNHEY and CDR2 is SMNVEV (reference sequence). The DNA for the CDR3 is TGTGCCAGCAGTTTAGCGGGACCGTACAATGAGCAGTTCTTC. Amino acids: CASSLAGPYNEQFF.

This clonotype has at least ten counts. CDR3 bases: TGTGCCAGCAGTGAAGGAAGGAGGGGACTCGTTCGTGGCTACACCTTC. It is translated as CASSEGRRGLVRGYTF. The genes are TRBV6-1 and TRBJ1-2; weak D call: TRBD1 (5 bases). The CDR3 consists of 16 residues. V was clipped by 1 base and J by 7 bases, with 19 bases between them. Looked up from germline, CDR1 is MNHNS and CDR2 is SASEGT.

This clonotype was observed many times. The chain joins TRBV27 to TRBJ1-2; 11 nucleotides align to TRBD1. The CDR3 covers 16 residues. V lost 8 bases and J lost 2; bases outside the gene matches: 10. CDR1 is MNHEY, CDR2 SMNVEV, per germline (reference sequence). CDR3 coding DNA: TGTGCCAGCTGCCCCGGGACAGGGGGATCGAACTATGGCTACACCTTC. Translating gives CASCPGTGGSNYGYTF.

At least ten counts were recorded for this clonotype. The CDR3 is CASGEAAYNEQFF. The CDR3 coding sequence is TGTGCCAGTGGGGAGGCAGCCTACAATGAGCAGTTCTTC. The V and J genes are TRBV19 and TRBJ2-1; a weak D match, TRBD2 (6 bases). There are 13 residues in the CDR3. Per the germline V gene, CDR1 is LNHDA and CDR2 is SQIVND (reference sequence). V was shortened by 8 bases and J by 2 bases, with 10 bases between the two germline ends. The entire variable domain, with the rest obtained from reference TRBV19 and TRBJ2-1, is as follows: DGGITQSPKYLFRKEGQNVTLSCEQNLNHDAMYWYRQDPGQGLRLIYYSQIVNDFQKGDIAEGYSVSREKKESFPLTVTSAQKNPTAFYLCASGEAAYNEQFFGPGTRLTVL.

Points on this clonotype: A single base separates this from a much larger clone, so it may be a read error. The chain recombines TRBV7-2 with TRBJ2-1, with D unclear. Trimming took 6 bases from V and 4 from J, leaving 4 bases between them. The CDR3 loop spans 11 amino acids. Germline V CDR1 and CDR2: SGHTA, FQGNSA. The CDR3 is CASSWYNEQFF. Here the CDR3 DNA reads TGTGCCAGCAGTTGGTACAATGAGCAGTTCTTC.

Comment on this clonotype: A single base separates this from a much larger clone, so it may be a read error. Written as DNA, the CDR3 is TGTGCCAGCAGCTCAGAGGGGGGGTACACTGAAGCTTTCTTT. Translating it yields CASSSEGGYTEAFF. V gene TRBV7-9 combines with J gene TRBJ1-1; tentative D call: TRBD1 (6 bases). The V gene lost 4 bases and the J gene lost 3 bases, with 12 bases spanning the gap. CDR1 SEHNR and CDR2 FQNEAQ come from the germline V gene (reference sequence). This CDR3 has 14 amino acids.

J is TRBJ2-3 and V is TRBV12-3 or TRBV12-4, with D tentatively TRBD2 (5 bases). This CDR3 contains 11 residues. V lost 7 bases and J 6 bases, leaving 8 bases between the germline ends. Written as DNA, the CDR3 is TGTGCCAGCAACTTAGCGGATACGCAGTATTTT. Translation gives CASNLADTQYF.

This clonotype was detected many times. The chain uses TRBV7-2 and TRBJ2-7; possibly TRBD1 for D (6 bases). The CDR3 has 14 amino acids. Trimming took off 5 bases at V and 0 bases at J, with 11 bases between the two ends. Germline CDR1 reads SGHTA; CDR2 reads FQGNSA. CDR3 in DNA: TGTGCCAGCAGCCAACGGGACATCTCCTACGAGCAGTACTTC. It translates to CASSQRDISYEQYF.

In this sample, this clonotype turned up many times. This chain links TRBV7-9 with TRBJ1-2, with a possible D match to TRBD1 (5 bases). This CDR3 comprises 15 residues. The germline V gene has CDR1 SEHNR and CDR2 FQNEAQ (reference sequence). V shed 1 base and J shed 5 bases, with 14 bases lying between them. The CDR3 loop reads CASSLGDSSTYGYTF. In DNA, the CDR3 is TGTGCCAGCAGCTTAGGGGACTCCTCAACGTATGGCTACACCTTC. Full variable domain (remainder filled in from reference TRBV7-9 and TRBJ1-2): DTGVSQNPRHKITKRGQNVTFRCDPISEHNRLYWYRQTLGQGPEFLTYFQNEAQLEKSRLLSDRFSAERPKGSFSTLEIQRTEQGDSAMYLCASSLGDSSTYGYTFGSGTRLTVV.

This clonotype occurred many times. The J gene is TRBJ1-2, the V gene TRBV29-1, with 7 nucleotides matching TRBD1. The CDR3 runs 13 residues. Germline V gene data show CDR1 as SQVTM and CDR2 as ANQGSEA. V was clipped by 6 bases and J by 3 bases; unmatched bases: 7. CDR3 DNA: TGCAGCGTCGCTACCAGGGGGGACTATGGCTACACCTTC. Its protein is CSVATRGDYGYTF. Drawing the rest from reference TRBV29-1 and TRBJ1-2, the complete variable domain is SAVISQKPSRDICQRGTSLTIQCQVDSQVTMMFWYRQQPGQSLTLIATANQGSEATYESGFVIDKFPISRPNLTFSTLTVSNMSPEDSSIYLCSVATRGDYGYTFGSGTRLTVV.

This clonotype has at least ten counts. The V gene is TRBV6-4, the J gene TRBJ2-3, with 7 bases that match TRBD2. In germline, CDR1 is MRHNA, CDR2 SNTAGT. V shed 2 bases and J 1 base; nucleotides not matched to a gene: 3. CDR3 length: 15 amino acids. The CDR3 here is CASSDTAGGTDTQYF. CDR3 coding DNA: TGTGCCAGCAGTGACACCGCGGGGGGCACAGATACGCAGTATTTT.

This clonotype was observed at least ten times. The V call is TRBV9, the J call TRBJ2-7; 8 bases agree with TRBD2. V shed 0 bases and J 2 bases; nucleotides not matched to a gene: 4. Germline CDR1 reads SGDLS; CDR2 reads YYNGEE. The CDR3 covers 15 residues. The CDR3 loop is CASSVGAGVTYEQYF. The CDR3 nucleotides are TGTGCCAGCAGCGTAGGAGCGGGAGTTACCTACGAGCAGTACTTC.

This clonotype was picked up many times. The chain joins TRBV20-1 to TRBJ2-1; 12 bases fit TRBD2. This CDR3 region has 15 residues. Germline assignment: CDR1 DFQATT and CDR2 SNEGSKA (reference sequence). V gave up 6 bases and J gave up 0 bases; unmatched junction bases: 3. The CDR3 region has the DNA TGCAGTGCCCCGACTAGCGGGAGCTCCTACAATGAGCAGTTCTTC. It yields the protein CSAPTSGSSYNEQFF.

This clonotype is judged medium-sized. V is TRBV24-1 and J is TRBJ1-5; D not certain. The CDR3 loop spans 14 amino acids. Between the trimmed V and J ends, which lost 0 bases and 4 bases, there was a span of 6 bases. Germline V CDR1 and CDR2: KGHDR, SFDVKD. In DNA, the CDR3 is TGTGCCACCAGTGATTTGAGTATTAATCAGCCCCAGCATTTT. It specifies CATSDLSINQPQHF.

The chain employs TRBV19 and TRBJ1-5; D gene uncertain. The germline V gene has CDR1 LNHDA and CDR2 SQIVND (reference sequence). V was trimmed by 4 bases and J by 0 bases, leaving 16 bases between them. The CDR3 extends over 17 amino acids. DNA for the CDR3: TGTGCCAGTAGTAGTCCAGCCTACTATTATAGCAATCAGCCCCAGCATTTT. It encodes CASSSPAYYYSNQPQHF.

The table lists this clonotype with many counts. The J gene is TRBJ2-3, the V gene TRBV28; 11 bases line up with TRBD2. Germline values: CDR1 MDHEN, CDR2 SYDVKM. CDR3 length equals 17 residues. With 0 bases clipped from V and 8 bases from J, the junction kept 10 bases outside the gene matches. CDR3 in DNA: TGTGCCAGCAGTTTATGGGCGACTAGCGGGATGATAGGTACGCAGTATTTT. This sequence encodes CASSLWATSGMIGTQYF.

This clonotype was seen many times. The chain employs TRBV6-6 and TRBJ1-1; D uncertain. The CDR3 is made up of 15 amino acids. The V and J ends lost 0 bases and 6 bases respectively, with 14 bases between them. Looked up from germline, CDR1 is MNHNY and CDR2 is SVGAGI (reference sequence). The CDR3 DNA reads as TGTGCCAGCAGTTACTCAGTAGGGAGGGAGGCTGAAGCTTTCTTT. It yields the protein CASSYSVGREAEAFF.